These 8 T cell receptor beta chains originate from one sample sequenced in a study of response to subunit inactivated influenza vaccine. TCRdb reprocessed the RT-PCR reads with MiXCR, giving one entry per CDR3 protein. The table includes around 850,000 distinct CDR3 sequences, about a fifth detected once. The sequenced sample was PBMCs from blood, obtained roughly 5 days after vaccination. The source is a middle-aged man who received an inactivated influenza vaccine.

In this sample, this clonotype turned up a few times. The V gene is TRBV5-1, the J gene TRBJ1-2; TRBD1 matches at 9 bases. The CDR3 has 12 amino acids. The germline gives CDR1 SGHRS, CDR2 YFSETQ. Losses at the gene ends were 8 bases for V and 4 bases for J; bases not matched to a gene: 3. The DNA for the CDR3 is TGCGCCAGTCGGGACAGGGCCTATGGCTACACCTTC. Translation gives CASRDRAYGYTF.

This clonotype appeared many times. This sequence joins TRBV20-1 and TRBJ2-2; 11 nucleotides agree with TRBD1. Germline loops: CDR1 DFQATT, CDR2 SNEGSKA (reference sequence). The V gene end was trimmed by 4 bases and the J gene end by 4 bases; junction bases not matched to a gene: 14. This CDR3 is built from 18 residues. The CDR3, as DNA: TGCAGTGCTAAATATCCTTCAGGACAGGGGGCGGGCACCGGGGAGCTGTTTTTT. It yields the protein CSAKYPSGQGAGTGELFF.

The rearrangement links TRBV7-2 to TRBJ2-1; 8 bases match TRBD1. The CDR3 extends over 14 amino acids. Losses at the gene ends were 4 bases for V and 5 bases for J; bases not matched to a gene: 4. In germline, CDR1 is SGHTA, CDR2 FQGNSA. In DNA, the CDR3 is TGTGCCAGCAGCTGGCGGACAGGGAACAATGAGCAGTTCTTC. Protein product: CASSWRTGNNEQFF.

This chain connects TRBV6-5 to TRBJ2-1; D unclear. CDR3 length: 15 residues. V was trimmed by 0 bases and J by 8 bases, leaving 14 bases between them. Germline loops: CDR1 MNHEY, CDR2 SVGAGI. CDR3 bases: TGTGCCAGCAGTTACTCATCCCAGATCAACGATGAGCAGTTCTTC. Protein: CASSYSSQINDEQFF.

This chain connects TRBV5-1 to TRBJ2-7; TRBD1 matches at 7 bases. This CDR3 spans 16 amino acids. Germline V CDR1 and CDR2: SGHRS, YFSETQ. The V and J ends lost 0 bases and 4 bases, in that order; junction bases with no gene match: 10. Here the CDR3 reads CASSLEGRNRGYEQYF. DNA of the CDR3: TGCGCCAGCAGCTTGGAAGGTCGTAACAGGGGTTACGAGCAGTACTTC.

This clonotype has a handful of counts. The gene calls are TRBV5-1 and TRBJ1-1, with D unresolved. Trimming left V 7 bases short and J 3 bases short, with 13 bases between. The CDR3 consists of 13 residues. Germline CDR1 SGHRS, CDR2 YFSETQ. CDR3 coding DNA: TGCGCCAGCCAGGTTGGTTCGGACACTGAAGCTTTCTTT. Its translation: CASQVGSDTEAFF.

This sequence joins TRBV29-1 and TRBJ1-1, with no clear D. CDR3 length equals 14 residues. Germline assignment: CDR1 SQVTM and CDR2 ANQGSEA. V lost 4 bases and J 5 bases, leaving 17 bases between the germline ends. CDR3 protein: CSVGSRLGDTEAFF. In nucleotides, the CDR3 is TGCAGCGTTGGATCGAGACTCGGGGATACTGAAGCTTTCTTT.

This rearrangement joins TRBV9 to TRBJ2-5; the D gene is possibly TRBD2 (6 bases). Looked up from germline, CDR1 is SGDLS and CDR2 is YYNGEE. V was cut by 0 bases and J by 6 bases, with 9 bases left in between. There are 13 residues in the CDR3. The CDR3 loop is CASSVEGLKTQYF. CDR3 nucleotide sequence: TGTGCCAGCAGCGTAGAAGGACTAAAGACCCAGTACTTC.